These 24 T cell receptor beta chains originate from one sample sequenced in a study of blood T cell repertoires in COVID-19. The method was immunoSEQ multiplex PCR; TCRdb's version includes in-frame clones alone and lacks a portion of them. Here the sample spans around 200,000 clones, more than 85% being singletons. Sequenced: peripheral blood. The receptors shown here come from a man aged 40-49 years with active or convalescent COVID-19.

The CDR3 region is CASSLGPGQGEEQYF. The DNA of the CDR3 is TGCGCCAGCAGCTTGGGTCCGGGACAGGGGGAAGAGCAGTACTTC. The rearrangement links TRBV5-1 to TRBJ2-7, with TRBD1 matching over 11 bases. The length of the CDR3 is 15 residues. The ends lost 0 bases at V and 7 bases at J; junction bases unmatched: 6. CDR1 and CDR2 (germline): SGHRS, YFSETQ. The whole variable domain, remainder taken from reference TRBV5-1 and TRBJ2-7, is KAGVTQTPRYLIKTRGQQVTLSCSPISGHRSVSWYQQTPGQGLQFLFEYFSETQRNKGNFPGRFSGRQFSNSRSEMNVSTLELGDSALYLCASSLGPGQGEEQYFGPGTRLTVT.

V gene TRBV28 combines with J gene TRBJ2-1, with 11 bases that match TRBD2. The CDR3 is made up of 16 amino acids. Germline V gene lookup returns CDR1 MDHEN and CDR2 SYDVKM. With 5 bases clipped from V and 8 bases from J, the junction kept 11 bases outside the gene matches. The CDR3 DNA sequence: TGTGCCAGCAGTCCCCGGGGACTAGCGGTTCTCTATGAGCAGTTCTTC. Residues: CASSPRGLAVLYEQFF.

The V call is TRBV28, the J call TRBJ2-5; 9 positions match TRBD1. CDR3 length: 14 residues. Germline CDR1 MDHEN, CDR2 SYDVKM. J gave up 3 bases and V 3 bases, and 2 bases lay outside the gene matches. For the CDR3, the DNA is TGTGCCAGCAGTTTCAGGACAGGGGAAGAGACCCAGTACTTC. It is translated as CASSFRTGEETQYF.

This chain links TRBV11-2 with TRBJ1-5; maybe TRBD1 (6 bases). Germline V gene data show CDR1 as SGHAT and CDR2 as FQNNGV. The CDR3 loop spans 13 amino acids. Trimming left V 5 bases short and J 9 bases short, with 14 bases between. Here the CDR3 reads CASSRGDMGPQHF. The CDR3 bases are TGTGCCAGCAGCCGGGGGGACATGGGGCCCCAGCATTTT.

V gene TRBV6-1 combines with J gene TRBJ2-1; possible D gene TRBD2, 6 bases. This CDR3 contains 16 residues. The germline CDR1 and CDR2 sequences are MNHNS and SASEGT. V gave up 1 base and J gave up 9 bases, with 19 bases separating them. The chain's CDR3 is CASSEGQGGVLGEQFF. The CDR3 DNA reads TGTGCCAGCAGTGAAGGCCAAGGCGGGGTCCTGGGTGAGCAGTTCTTC.

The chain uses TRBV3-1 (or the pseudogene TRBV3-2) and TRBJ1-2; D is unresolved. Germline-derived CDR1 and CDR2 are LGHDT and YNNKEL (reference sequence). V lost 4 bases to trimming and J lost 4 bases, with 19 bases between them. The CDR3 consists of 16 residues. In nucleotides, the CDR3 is TGTGCCAGCAGCCCCACGGGGAGGCGATCATCCTATGGCTACACCTTC. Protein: CASSPTGRRSSYGYTF.

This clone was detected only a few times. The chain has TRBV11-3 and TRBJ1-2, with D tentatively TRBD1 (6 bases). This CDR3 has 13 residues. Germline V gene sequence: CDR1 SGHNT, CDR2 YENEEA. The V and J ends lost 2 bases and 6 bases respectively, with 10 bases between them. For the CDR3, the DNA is TGTGCCAGCAGCTTACAGGGGAGGGATGGCTACACCTTC. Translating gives CASSLQGRDGYTF.

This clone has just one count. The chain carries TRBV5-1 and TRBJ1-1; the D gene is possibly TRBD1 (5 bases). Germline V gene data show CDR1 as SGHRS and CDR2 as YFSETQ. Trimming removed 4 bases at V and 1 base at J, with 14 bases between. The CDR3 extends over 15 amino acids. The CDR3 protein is CASSVTDPGNTEAFF. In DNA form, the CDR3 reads TGCGCCAGCAGCGTGACAGATCCCGGGAACACTGAAGCTTTCTTT.

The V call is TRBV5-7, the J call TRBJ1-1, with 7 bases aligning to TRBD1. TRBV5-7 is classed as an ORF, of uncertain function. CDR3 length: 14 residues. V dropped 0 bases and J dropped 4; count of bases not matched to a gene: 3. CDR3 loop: CASSLAPGGTEAFF. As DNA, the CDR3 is TGTGCCAGCAGCTTGGCTCCAGGGGGCACTGAAGCTTTCTTT.

CDR3 amino acids: CASSTGQNEKLFF. CDR3 coding DNA: TGCGCCAGCAGCACTGGACAGAATGAAAAACTGTTTTTT. This sequence joins TRBV5-1 and TRBJ1-4; D perhaps matches TRBD1 (6 bases). The germline V gene encodes CDR1 SGHRS and CDR2 YFSETQ. Trimming left V 4 bases short and J 5 bases short, with 9 bases between. CDR3 length: 13 amino acids.

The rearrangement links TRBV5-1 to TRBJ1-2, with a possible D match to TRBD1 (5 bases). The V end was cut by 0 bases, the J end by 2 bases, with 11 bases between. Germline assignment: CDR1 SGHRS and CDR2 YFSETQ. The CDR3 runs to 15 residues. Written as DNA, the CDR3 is TGCGCCAGCAGCTTGGAAACGGGGGTAAACTATGGCTACACCTTC. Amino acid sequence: CASSLETGVNYGYTF.

The CDR3 DNA follows: TGTGCCAGTAGTATAGGGCTAGCGGGGGACAAAAACATTCAGTACTTC. Protein sequence: CASSIGLAGDKNIQYF. The chain joins TRBV19 to TRBJ2-4; 10 nucleotides match TRBD2. The germline V gene has CDR1 LNHDA and CDR2 SQIVND (reference sequence). J gave up 3 bases and V 1 base, and 3 bases lay outside the gene matches. The CDR3 is made up of 16 amino acids. The whole variable domain, filled in from reference TRBV19 and TRBJ2-4, reads DGGITQSPKYLFRKEGQNVTLSCEQNLNHDAMYWYRQDPGQGLRLIYYSQIVNDFQKGDIAEGYSVSREKKESFPLTVTSAQKNPTAFYLCASSIGLAGDKNIQYFGAGTRLSVL.

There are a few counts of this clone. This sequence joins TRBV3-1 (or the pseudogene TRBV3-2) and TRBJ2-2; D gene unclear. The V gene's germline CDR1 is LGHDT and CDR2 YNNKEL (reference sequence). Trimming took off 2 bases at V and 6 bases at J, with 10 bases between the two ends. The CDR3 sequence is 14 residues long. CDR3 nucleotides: TGTGCCAGCAGCCAAACCTTGGCACCCGGGGAGCTGTTTTTT. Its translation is CASSQTLAPGELFF.

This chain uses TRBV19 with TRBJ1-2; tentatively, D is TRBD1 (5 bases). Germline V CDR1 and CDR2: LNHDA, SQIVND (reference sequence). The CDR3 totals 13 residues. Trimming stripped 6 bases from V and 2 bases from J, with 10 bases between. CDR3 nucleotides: TGTGCCAGTAGCCTAAGACAGAACTATGGCTACACCTTC. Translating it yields CASSLRQNYGYTF.

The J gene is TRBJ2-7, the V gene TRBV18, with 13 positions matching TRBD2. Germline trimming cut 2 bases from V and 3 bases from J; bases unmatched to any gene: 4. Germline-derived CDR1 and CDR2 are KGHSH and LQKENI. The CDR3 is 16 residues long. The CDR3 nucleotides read TGTGCCAGCTCACCAGGACTAGCGGGGGCCCTCTACGAGCAGTACTTC. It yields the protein CASSPGLAGALYEQYF.

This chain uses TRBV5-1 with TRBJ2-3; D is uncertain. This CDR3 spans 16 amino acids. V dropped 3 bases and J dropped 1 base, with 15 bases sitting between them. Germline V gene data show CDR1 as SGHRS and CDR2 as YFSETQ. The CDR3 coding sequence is TGCGCCAGCAGCTCCGCTCCGGGTCACGGCACAGATACGCAGTATTTT. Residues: CASSSAPGHGTDTQYF.

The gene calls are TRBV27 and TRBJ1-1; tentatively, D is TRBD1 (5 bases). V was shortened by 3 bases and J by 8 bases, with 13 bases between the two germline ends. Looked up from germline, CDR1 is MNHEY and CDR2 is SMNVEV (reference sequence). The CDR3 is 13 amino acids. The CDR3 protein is CASSFRGGTEAFF. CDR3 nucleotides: TGTGCCAGCAGTTTTAGGGGCGGAACCGAAGCTTTCTTT.

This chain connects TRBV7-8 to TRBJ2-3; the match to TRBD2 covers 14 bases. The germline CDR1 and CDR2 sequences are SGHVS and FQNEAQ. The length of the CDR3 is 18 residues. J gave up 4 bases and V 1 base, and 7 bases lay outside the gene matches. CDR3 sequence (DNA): TGTGCCAGCAGCTTAGTGCTAGGGACTAGCGGGGGTCCAGATACGCAGTATTTT. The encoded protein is CASSLVLGTSGGPDTQYF.

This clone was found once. CDR3 nucleotide sequence: TGTGCCAGCAGACCGGGACAGGCCTACGAGCAGTACTTC. Amino acid sequence: CASRPGQAYEQYF. The V and J genes are TRBV28 and TRBJ2-7; 8 nucleotides agree with TRBD1. V shed 6 bases and J 2 bases; nucleotides not matched to a gene: 3. CDR3 length: 13 amino acids. Per the germline V gene, CDR1 is MDHEN and CDR2 is SYDVKM. The full variable domain, its missing parts supplied by reference TRBV28 and TRBJ2-7, is DVKVTQSSRYLVKRTGEKVFLECVQDMDHENMFWYRQDPGLGLRLIYFSYDVKMKEKGDIPEGYSVSREKKERFSLILESASTNQTSMYLCASRPGQAYEQYFGPGTRLTVT.

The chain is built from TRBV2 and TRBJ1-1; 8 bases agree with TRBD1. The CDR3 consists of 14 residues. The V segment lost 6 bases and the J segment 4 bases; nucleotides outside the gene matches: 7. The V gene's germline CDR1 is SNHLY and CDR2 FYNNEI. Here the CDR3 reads CASRAGGVGTEAFF. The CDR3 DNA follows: TGTGCCAGCAGAGCAGGGGGCGTGGGCACTGAAGCTTTCTTT.

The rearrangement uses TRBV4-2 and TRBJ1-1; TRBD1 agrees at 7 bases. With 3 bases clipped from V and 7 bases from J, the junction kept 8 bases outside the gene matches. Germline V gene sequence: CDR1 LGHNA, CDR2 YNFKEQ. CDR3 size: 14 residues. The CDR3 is CASSQTDRSVEAFF. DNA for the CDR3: TGTGCCAGCAGCCAGACGGACAGGTCGGTTGAAGCTTTCTTT.

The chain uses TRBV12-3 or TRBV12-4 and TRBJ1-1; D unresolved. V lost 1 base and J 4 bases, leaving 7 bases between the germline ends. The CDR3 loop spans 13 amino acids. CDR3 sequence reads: CASSLVGSTEAFF. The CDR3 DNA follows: TGTGCCAGCAGTTTAGTCGGGAGCACTGAAGCTTTCTTT.

The CDR3 loop reads CATSDSATATTQETQYF. The DNA for the CDR3 is TGTGCCACCAGTGACTCCGCTACAGCCACCACCCAAGAGACCCAGTACTTC. V gene TRBV24-1 combines with J gene TRBJ2-5, with unresolved D. V lost 4 bases and J 1 base, leaving 18 bases between the germline ends. Germline values: CDR1 KGHDR, CDR2 SFDVKD. This CDR3 has 17 residues.

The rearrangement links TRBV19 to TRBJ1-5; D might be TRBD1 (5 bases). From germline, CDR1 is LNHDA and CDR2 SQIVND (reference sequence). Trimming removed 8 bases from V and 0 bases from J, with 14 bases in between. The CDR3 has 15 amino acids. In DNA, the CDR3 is TGTGCCAGTGGGGGAGGGCCTTATAGCAATCAGCCCCAGCATTTT. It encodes CASGGGPYSNQPQHF.